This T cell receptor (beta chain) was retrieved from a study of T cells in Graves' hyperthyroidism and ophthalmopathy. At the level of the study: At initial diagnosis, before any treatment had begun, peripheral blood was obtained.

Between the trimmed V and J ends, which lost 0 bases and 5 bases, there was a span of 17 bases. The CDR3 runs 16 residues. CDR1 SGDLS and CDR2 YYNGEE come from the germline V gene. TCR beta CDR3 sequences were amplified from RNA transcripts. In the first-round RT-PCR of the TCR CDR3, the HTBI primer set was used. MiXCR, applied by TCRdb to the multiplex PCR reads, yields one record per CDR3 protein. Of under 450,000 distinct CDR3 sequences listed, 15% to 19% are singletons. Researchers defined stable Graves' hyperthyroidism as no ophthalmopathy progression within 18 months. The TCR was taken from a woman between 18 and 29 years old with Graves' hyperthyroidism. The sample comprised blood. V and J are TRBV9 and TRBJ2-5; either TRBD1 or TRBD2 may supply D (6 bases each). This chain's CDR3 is CASSVDLGAGRETQYF. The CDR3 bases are TGTGCCAGCAGCGTAGATTTGGGGGCAGGGAGGGAGACCCAGTACTTC.